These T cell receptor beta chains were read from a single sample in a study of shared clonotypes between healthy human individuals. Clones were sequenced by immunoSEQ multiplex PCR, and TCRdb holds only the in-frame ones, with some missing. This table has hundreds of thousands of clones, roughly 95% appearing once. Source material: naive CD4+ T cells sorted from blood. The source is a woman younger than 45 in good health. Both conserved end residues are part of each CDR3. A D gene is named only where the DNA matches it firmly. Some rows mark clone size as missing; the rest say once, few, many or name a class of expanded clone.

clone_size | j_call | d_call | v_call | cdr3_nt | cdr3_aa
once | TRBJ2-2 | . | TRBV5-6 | TGTGCCAGCAGCTTGATGGGGAGGAACACCGGGGAGCTGTTTTTT | CASSLMGRNTGELFF
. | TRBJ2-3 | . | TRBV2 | TGTGCCAGCAGGAGGGGTACAGATACGCAGTATTTT | CASRRGTDTQYF
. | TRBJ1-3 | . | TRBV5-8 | TGTGGGTCAGCGACGGCCTCTGGAAACACCATATATTTT | CGSATASGNTIYF
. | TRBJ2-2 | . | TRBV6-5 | TGTGCCAGCAGTTATAGGAGGACTTTTAACACCGGGGAGCTGTTTTTT | CASSYRRTFNTGELFF
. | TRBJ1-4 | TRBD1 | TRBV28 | TGTGCCAGCTTGAGCAGGGGGAATGAAAAACTGTTTTTT | CASLSRGNEKLFF
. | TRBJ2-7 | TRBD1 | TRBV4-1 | TGCGCCAGCAGCCAAGTGTTGAAAGGACAGGGCCCCGAGCAGTACTTC | CASSQVLKGQGPEQYF
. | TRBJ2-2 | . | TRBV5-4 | TGTGCCAGCAGCCCGCCAAATGAGGGCTTGAACACCGGGGAGCTGTTTTTT | CASSPPNEGLNTGELFF
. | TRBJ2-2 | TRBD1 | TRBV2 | TGTGCCAGCAGTGCCGGGACAGGGGTGGAGCTGTTTTTT | CASSAGTGVELFF
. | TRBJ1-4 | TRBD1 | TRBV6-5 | TGTGCCAGCAGTTATGGGGACAGGGGGAGTGAAAAACTGTTTTTT | CASSYGDRGSEKLFF
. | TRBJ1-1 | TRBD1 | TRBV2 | TGTGCCAGCATCCAACAGGGGGCCTCGAACACTGAAGCTTTCTTT | CASIQQGASNTEAFF
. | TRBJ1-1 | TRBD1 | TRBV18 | TGTGCCAGCTCACCACAGAGGACAGGGAACACTGAAGCTTTCTTT | CASSPQRTGNTEAFF
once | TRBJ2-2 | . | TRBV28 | TGTGCCAGCAGTTTTATCGGGATCCAGACGAACACCGGGGAGCTGTTTTTT | CASSFIGIQTNTGELFF
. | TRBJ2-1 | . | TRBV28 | TGTGCCAGCAGTTTAGCGGGACCTTACAATGAGCAGTTCTTC | CASSLAGPYNEQFF
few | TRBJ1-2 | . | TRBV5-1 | TGCGCCAGCAGCTTAACAGATTATGGCTACACCTTC | CASSLTDYGYTF
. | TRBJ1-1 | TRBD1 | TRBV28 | TGTGCCAGCACGGGACAGGGGGCTGGGATTAACACTGAAGCTTTCTTT | CASTGQGAGINTEAFF
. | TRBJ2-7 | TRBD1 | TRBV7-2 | TGTGCCAGCAGCTTAGGACAGGGGATTTACGAGCAGTACTTC | CASSLGQGIYEQYF
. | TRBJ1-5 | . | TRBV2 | TGTGCCAGCAGTGGCTCAGGGGTCCGAACTAATCAGCCCCAGCATTTT | CASSGSGVRTNQPQHF
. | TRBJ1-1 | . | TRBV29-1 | TGCAGCGTTGGACGGGGGGGTCGGCACACTGAAGCTTTCTTT | CSVGRGGRHTEAFF
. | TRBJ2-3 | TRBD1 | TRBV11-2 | TGTGCCAGCAGCTTAGCACGCCAGGGGGCTGAATCGGGTACGCAGTATTTT | CASSLARQGAESGTQYF
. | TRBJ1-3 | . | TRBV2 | TGTGCCAGCAGTGAACCCTACTCTGGAAACACCATATATTTT | CASSEPYSGNTIYF
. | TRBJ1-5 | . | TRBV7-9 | TGTGCCAGCAGCTCAGGGGATCAGCCCCAGCATTTT | CASSSGDQPQHF
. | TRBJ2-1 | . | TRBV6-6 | TGTGCCAGCTGCGGGGACGTGAGCTCCTACAATGAGCAGTTCTTC | CASCGDVSSYNEQFF
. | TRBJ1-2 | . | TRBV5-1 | TGCGCCAGCAGTTCTTTGCGGGGGATTGACTATGGCTACACCTTC | CASSSLRGIDYGYTF
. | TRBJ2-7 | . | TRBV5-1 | TGCGCCAGCAGCTTGCGGGGGGCTTCCTACGAGCAGTACTTC | CASSLRGASYEQYF
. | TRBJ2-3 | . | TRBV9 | TGTGCCAGCAGCGCGATGGAGGGTCGGGCAGATACGCAGTATTTT | CASSAMEGRADTQYF